This entry lists 5 T cell receptor beta chains sequenced from one sample in a study of graft-versus-host responses after intestinal transplantation. Assay used: immunoSEQ multiplex PCR; TCRdb lists only in-frame clones, some missing. This table has tens of thousands of clones, about nine tenths appearing once. These receptors have no known antigen. The sequences come from unstimulated CD8+ T cells sorted from spleen or lymph node cells, collected before intestinal transplant. All receptors derive from a human donor who received an intestinal transplant.

This sequence joins TRBV7-9 and TRBJ2-5, with TRBD2 identical over 8 bases. The germline V gene has CDR1 SEHNR and CDR2 FQNEAQ (reference sequence). V was clipped by 5 bases and J by 5 bases; unmatched bases: 10. The CDR3 extends over 15 amino acids. The CDR3 loop reads CASSPRGGAQETQYF. The CDR3 DNA reads as TGTGCCAGCAGCCCTCGGGGGGGCGCGCAGGAGACCCAGTACTTC.

The V gene is TRBV7-8, the J gene TRBJ2-2, with TRBD1 matching over 9 bases. V trimming: 5 bases; J trimming: 5 bases; junction bases outside the gene matches: 6. Per the germline V gene, CDR1 is SGHVS and CDR2 is FQNEAQ. CDR3 length equals 15 residues. The CDR3 spells CASSVQGAWTGELFF. DNA for the CDR3: TGTGCCAGCAGCGTACAGGGGGCTTGGACCGGGGAGCTGTTTTTT.

This clone was counted a single time. The junction departs from germline at one end; a sequencing error may be responsible. The V and J genes are TRBV7-7 and TRBJ1-1; D ambiguous. CDR1 is SSHAT, CDR2 FNYEAQ, per germline (reference sequence). This CDR3 spans 14 amino acids. CDR3 sequence reads: CASSPRDLNTEAFF. The DNA of the CDR3 is TGTGCTAGCAGCCCGCGGGATTTGAACACTGAAGCTTTCTTT.

This clone was seen once. This chain joins TRBV9 and TRBJ2-2; TRBD1 agrees at 11 bases. The CDR3 is made up of 16 amino acids. Germline CDR1 reads SGDLS; CDR2 reads YYNGEE. V gave up 4 bases and J gave up 5 bases; unmatched junction bases: 7. CDR3 bases: TGTGCCAGCAGCCGAGCCGGGACAGGGGGTACCGGGGAGCTGTTTTTT. It translates to CASSRAGTGGTGELFF.

CDR3 residues: CASSQDGSAGETQYF. The DNA of the CDR3 is TGCGCCAGCAGCCAAGATGGGAGCGCTGGGGAGACCCAGTACTTC. The J gene is TRBJ2-5, the V gene TRBV4-1; a possible D gene is TRBD2 (5 bases). CDR3 length: 15 residues. V lost 0 bases to trimming and J lost 5 bases, with 13 bases between them. The V gene's germline CDR1 is MGHRA and CDR2 YSYEKL.